This TCR beta chain stems from a study of vaccination effects on CD4 cells after COVID-19. Scientists isolated CD4+ T cells after a roughly 9-day culture period ended. Method: immunoSEQ multiplex PCR; TCRdb's copy keeps in-frame clones and lacks some. This sample yields some 50,000 clones, of which 50% to 80% are seen a single time; over 4.5% belongs to the top ten. Points on this clone: Antigen unknown.

This CDR3 is 13 amino acids long. Trimming left V 8 bases short and J 4 bases short, with 14 bases between. The germline CDR1 and CDR2 sequences are LGHNA and YNFKEQ. The TCR sequence derives from a human donor who received a COVID-19 vaccine. Sequencing was performed on CD4+ T cells from PBMCs cultured without peptide, taken before COVID-19 vaccination. The chain couples TRBV4-2 to TRBJ2-5; D perhaps matches TRBD1 (6 bases). CDR3 DNA sequence: TGTGCCAGCGCAGGGGCAGGGCGAGAGACCCAGTACTTC. It is translated as CASAGAGRETQYF.